The sequence of this T cell receptor (beta chain) was determined in a study of OX40 agonist ivuxolimab in advanced cancers. Study context: The patients received ivuxolimab by intravenous route every 2 weeks at 0.01 to 10 mg/kg.

Blood got drawn at baseline, again on cycle 4 day 1, and then on cycle 7 day 1. This CDR3 spans 14 amino acids. Germline V gene data show CDR1 as SGHAT and CDR2 as FQNNGV. V lost 5 bases and J lost 2, with 9 bases in between. Clones were read by immunoSEQ multiplex PCR, and TCRdb kept only the in-frame ones, dropping some. Found here are 30,000 to 45,000 clones, 65% to 80% of them singletons; the top ten hold 9.5% to 15%. This clone was observed a single time. The receptor was derived from an adult with an advanced solid tumor such as melanoma, head and neck, liver or kidney cancer. V gene TRBV11-2 combines with J gene TRBJ2-2; D is undetermined. Here the sequenced sample was CD4+ or CD8+ T cells sorted from blood, taken in a trial of the OX40 agonist ivuxolimab. As DNA, the CDR3 is TGTGCCAGCAGCCAAGAAACCAACACCGGGGAGCTGTTTTTT. Protein sequence: CASSQETNTGELFF. The full variable domain, its missing parts supplied by reference TRBV11-2 and TRBJ2-2, is EAGVAQSPRYKIIEKRQSVAFWCNPISGHATLYWYQQILGQGPKLLIQFQNNGVVDDSQLPKDRFSAERLKGVDSTLKIQPAKLEDSAVYLCASSQETNTGELFFGEGSRLTVL.